This T cell receptor (beta chain) stems from a study of CD8 T cells in ankylosing spondylitis. As for this clonotype: Its antigen is unidentified.

Using quantitative 5'-RACE with molecular barcodes, the authors made TCR beta libraries. TCRdb recomputed calls from the 5' RACE reads with MiXCR, one row per CDR3 protein. The data show 150,000 to 200,000 distinct CDR3 sequences, around 32% seen once. Points from the study as a whole: According to the report, clones linked to the disease were significantly enriched in matched synovial fluid samples taken from ankylosing spondylitis patients. The authors found the disease-linked clones to be CD8+ and relatively rare in peripheral blood. Blood of patients with ankylosing spondylitis appeared to be characterized by a TCR beta motif of several highly homologous variants.

The CDR3 is 14 amino acids. The V gene's germline CDR1 is SQVTM and CDR2 ANQGSEA. V shed 6 bases and J 3 bases; nucleotides not matched to a gene: 7. The sample was synovial fluid, either unsorted or a sorted T cell fraction (not recorded which). The chain links TRBV29-1 to TRBJ2-5; 10 bases agree with TRBD1. The TCR originated in a male donor with ankylosing spondylitis. CDR3 nucleotides: TGCAGCGTCAAAAGGACAGGGGGGAAAGAGACCCAGTACTTC. Its protein product is CSVKRTGGKETQYF.